This T cell receptor beta chain was sequenced during a study of blood T cell repertoires in COVID-19. Turning to the study itself: In each case, the material was cDNA or gDNA derived from T cells, B-cell-depleted T cells, or PBMCs.

Methods used by the authors: Using reference gene primer amplification, nucleated cell counts were estimated. The repertoire was sequenced with immunoSEQ multiplex PCR; TCRdb's copy has only in-frame clones and lacks some. D and trimming were read from the DNA, whereas the V and J calls and clone size are those reported in that table. The profile shows a few hundred thousand clones, roughly nine tenths of them singletons. CDR3 length: 14 amino acids. Those enrolled, adults aged roughly 18 to 90 years, came from about two dozen US areas. Recovered Cohort 3 donors showed two negative PCRs, clearance, or symptom resolution.

Sample: PBMCs or T cells enriched from blood (not recorded which). The clonotype comes from a woman aged 25 to 39 who had recovered from COVID-19. V is TRBV21-1 and J is TRBJ1-2; the table's D call of TRBD1 was not tested on the DNA. TRBV21-1 is assigned pseudogene status. CDR3 sequence (DNA): TGTGCCAGCAGCAAACAGGGGATCGACTATGGCTACACCTTC. This codes for CASSKQGIDYGYTF.